The next 9 T cell receptor beta chains were all read from a single sample in a study of cytomegalovirus exposure and HLA in healthy donors. Primers: 60 Vbeta forward and 13 Jbeta reverse. Assay used: immunoSEQ multiplex PCR; TCRdb lists only in-frame clones, some missing. The sample records 150,000 to 200,000 clones, under 80% being singletons. The source material was PBMCs. Source of these receptors: a human donor in good health.

The chain joins TRBV19 to TRBJ2-7; D unresolved. Germline V gene sequence: CDR1 LNHDA, CDR2 SQIVND (reference sequence). CDR3 size: 13 residues. V dropped 5 bases and J dropped 2 bases, with 10 bases sitting between them. The CDR3 bases are TGTGCCAGTAGTCCCAGGATTGCCTACGAGCAGTACTTC. Encoded protein: CASSPRIAYEQYF. The variable domain in full, with the rest retrieved from reference TRBV19 and TRBJ2-7, is DGGITQSPKYLFRKEGQNVTLSCEQNLNHDAMYWYRQDPGQGLRLIYYSQIVNDFQKGDIAEGYSVSREKKESFPLTVTSAQKNPTAFYLCASSPRIAYEQYFGPGTRLTVT.

The V gene is TRBV2, the J gene TRBJ2-3; D not certain. Germline V gene data show CDR1 as SNHLY and CDR2 as FYNNEI. The CDR3 spans 13 residues. The V gene lost 2 bases and the J gene lost 5 bases, with 8 bases spanning the gap. The chain's CDR3 is CASSEISRDTQYF. DNA of the CDR3: TGTGCCAGCAGTGAAATTTCCCGAGATACGCAGTATTTT.

The V and J genes are TRBV25-1 and TRBJ2-7, with D tentatively TRBD2 (5 bases). This CDR3 region has 14 residues. V lost 8 bases and J lost 5, with 19 bases in between. Germline V gives CDR1 MGHDK, CDR2 SYGVNS. The chain's CDR3 is CASAAEGLRDEQYF. The CDR3 DNA is TGTGCCAGCGCCGCTGAGGGATTGAGGGACGAGCAGTACTTC.

This clone was detected only a few times. The chain links TRBV4-1 to TRBJ2-2; TRBD2 aligns across 8 bases. Germline V CDR1 and CDR2: MGHRA, YSYEKL. The ends lost 0 bases at V and 4 bases at J; junction bases unmatched: 7. This CDR3 is 17 amino acids long. The CDR3 here is CASSQDPRGGFTGELFF. The CDR3 DNA is TGCGCCAGCAGCCAAGATCCCCGCGGGGGGTTCACCGGGGAGCTGTTTTTT.

This clone was detected a few times. The sample contains more than one DNA sequence encoding this CDR3. This rearrangement joins TRBV7-8 to TRBJ1-1; 7 bases match TRBD1. Germline V CDR1 and CDR2: SGHVS, FQNEAQ. The CDR3 is 13 residues long. J lost 4 bases, V lost 1 base, and 0 bases had no gene match. CDR3 in DNA: TGTGCCAGCAGCTTAGACAGGGGCACTGAAGCTTTCTTT. As protein: CASSLDRGTEAFF. The entire variable domain, with the rest obtained from reference TRBV7-8 and TRBJ1-1, is as follows: GAGVSQSPRYKVAKRGQDVALRCDPISGHVSLFWYQQALGQGPEFLTYFQNEAQLDKSGLPSDRFFAERPEGSVSTLKIQRTQQEDSAVYLCASSLDRGTEAFFGQGTRLTVV.

J is TRBJ1-1 and V is TRBV7-9; maybe TRBD1 (5 bases). Trimming took 1 base from V and 3 from J, leaving 9 bases between them. The V gene's germline CDR1 is SEHNR and CDR2 FQNEAQ (reference sequence). The CDR3 covers 14 residues. CDR3 region: CASSLVRVYTEAFF. The DNA for the CDR3 is TGTGCCAGCAGCTTAGTCAGGGTATACACTGAAGCTTTCTTT.

V is TRBV7-8 and J is TRBJ1-5; 8 nucleotides align to TRBD1. With V trimmed by 5 bases and J by 4 bases, 7 bases remained unmatched. This CDR3 has 15 residues. The germline gives CDR1 SGHVS, CDR2 FQNEAQ. Written as DNA, the CDR3 is TGTGCCAGCAGCCCTGGGACAGGCGGTAATCAGCCCCAGCATTTT. It specifies CASSPGTGGNQPQHF.

The rearrangement joins TRBV6-1 to TRBJ1-5; D may be TRBD1 (5 bases). CDR1 and CDR2 from the germline V gene are MNHNS and SASEGT. V shed 0 bases and J shed 2 bases, with 11 bases lying between them. The CDR3 has 16 amino acids. The CDR3 loop is CASSEASGFGNQPQHF. CDR3 in DNA: TGTGCCAGCAGTGAAGCCTCAGGGTTCGGCAATCAGCCCCAGCATTTT.

V is TRBV5-1 and J is TRBJ2-3, with 7 bases fitting TRBD1. Trimming removed 4 bases from V and 1 base from J; junction bases left unmatched: 6. The CDR3 covers 15 residues. Per germline, CDR1 SGHRS and CDR2 YFSETQ. This CDR3 reads CASSVVGQGTDTQYF. For the CDR3, the DNA is TGCGCCAGCAGCGTGGTCGGACAGGGCACAGATACGCAGTATTTT.